Listed below are T cell receptor beta chains from one sample, sequenced in a study of glioma-infiltrating T cells after dendritic cell vaccination. Sequencing used immunoSEQ multiplex PCR; TCRdb keeps in-frame clones, though not all of them. This sample has more than 95,000 clones, with roughly 90% found just once. Sequencing used blood, obtained after dendritic cell vaccination. These receptor sequences come from a human donor with glioblastoma. Each CDR3 is given with its conserved first and last residue.

v_gene: TRBV6-1; j_gene: TRBJ1-1; CDR3aa: CASSETGASPEAFF
v_gene: TRBV9; j_gene: TRBJ1-2; CDR3aa: CASSVGTGHYGYTF
v_gene: TRBV15; j_gene: TRBJ1-4; CDR3aa: CATSSPGHLTSTNEKLFF
v_gene: TRBV11-2; j_gene: TRBJ2-5; CDR3aa: CASSFKDRVQETQYF
v_gene: TRBV19; j_gene: TRBJ2-3; CDR3aa: CASSKTARVDTQYF
v_gene: TRBV30; j_gene: TRBJ1-5; CDR3aa: CARSRTGFMVNQPQHF
v_gene: TRBV9; j_gene: TRBJ1-2; CDR3aa: CASSVWEGGYTF
v_gene: TRBV5-6; j_gene: TRBJ2-5; CDR3aa: CASSFFRGDQETQYF
v_gene: TRBV2; j_gene: TRBJ2-6; CDR3aa: CASSETASGANVLTF
v_gene: TRBV2; j_gene: TRBJ2-7; CDR3aa: CASGASVYEQYF
v_gene: TRBV5-5; j_gene: TRBJ1-1; CDR3aa: CASSWAGTGGVGSQVEAFF
v_gene: TRBV5-1; j_gene: TRBJ2-1; CDR3aa: CASSLDGGPAYNEQFF
v_gene: TRBV5-6; j_gene: TRBJ2-3; CDR3aa: CASSSLSGTTDTQYF
v_gene: TRBV7-3; j_gene: TRBJ2-1; CDR3aa: CASSLSTGPGENEQFF
v_gene: TRBV2; j_gene: TRBJ1-2; CDR3aa: CASSLDSYYGYTF
v_gene: TRBV11-2; j_gene: TRBJ1-5; CDR3aa: CASSFSGAGNQPQHF
v_gene: TRBV5-1; j_gene: TRBJ2-1; CDR3aa: CASSLEPSGRAYNEQFF
v_gene: TRBV7-8; j_gene: TRBJ1-1; CDR3aa: CASSLVGQGAAEAFF
v_gene: TRBV10-1; j_gene: TRBJ2-1; CDR3aa: CASSESPGTGEQFF
v_gene: TRBV14; j_gene: TRBJ1-1; CDR3aa: CASSPLGGGTEAFF
v_gene: TRBV18; j_gene: TRBJ2-7; CDR3aa: CASSPGAGTGRSYEQYF
v_gene: TRBV11-2; j_gene: TRBJ1-2; CDR3aa: CASSLGQRNTYGYTF
v_gene: TRBV2; j_gene: TRBJ2-3; CDR3aa: CASRASGGTDTQYF
v_gene: TRBV5-8; j_gene: TRBJ1-3; CDR3aa: CASRPGHTAGNTIYF
v_gene: TRBV5-1; j_gene: TRBJ1-4; CDR3aa: CASSPSLRGGNEKLFF
v_gene: TRBV28; j_gene: TRBJ2-3; CDR3aa: CASRYTDTQYF
v_gene: TRBV11-2; j_gene: TRBJ1-1; CDR3aa: CASRNQGSEAFF
v_gene: TRBV5-5; j_gene: TRBJ1-2; CDR3aa: CASSSGPNRLIYGYTF
v_gene: TRBV4-2; j_gene: TRBJ2-3; CDR3aa: CASSQENSLAGGQADTQYF
v_gene: TRBV30; j_gene: TRBJ2-5; CDR3aa: CAWRGHMTSGAMRFQETQYF
v_gene: TRBV30; j_gene: TRBJ1-5; CDR3aa: CAWSQKGQGAQHF
v_gene: TRBV20-1; j_gene: TRBJ2-1; CDR3aa: CSASPLFEQFF
v_gene: TRBV18; j_gene: TRBJ1-2; CDR3aa: CASSPIQADYGYTF
v_gene: TRBV5-4; j_gene: TRBJ1-2; CDR3aa: CASSLPGAAEGYTF
v_gene: TRBV7-6; j_gene: TRBJ2-3; CDR3aa: CASSFGLAGGSDTQYF
v_gene: TRBV5-4; j_gene: TRBJ2-2; CDR3aa: CASSLLQGAARELFF
v_gene: TRBV10-2; j_gene: TRBJ1-2; CDR3aa: CASSGGYGYTF
v_gene: TRBV6-1; j_gene: TRBJ2-2; CDR3aa: CASSLAGGRNGELFF
v_gene: TRBV9; j_gene: TRBJ2-2; CDR3aa: CASSPSGRESGELFF
v_gene: TRBV5-1; j_gene: TRBJ2-7; CDR3aa: CASSPPPPREDEQYF
v_gene: TRBV4-1; j_gene: TRBJ2-1; CDR3aa: CASSQGQGAIYEQFF
v_gene: TRBV2; j_gene: TRBJ2-7; CDR3aa: CASGTRGPREQYF
v_gene: TRBV2; j_gene: TRBJ2-7; CDR3aa: CATSKASGTYEQYF
v_gene: TRBV20-1; j_gene: TRBJ2-1; CDR3aa: CSASAQRRQFF
v_gene: TRBV5-4; j_gene: TRBJ2-4; CDR3aa: CASSLRLAGAKNIQYF
v_gene: TRBV4-2; j_gene: TRBJ2-2; CDR3aa: CASSQDRSGGPFTGELFF
v_gene: TRBV13; j_gene: TRBJ2-1; CDR3aa: CASRRDSNEQFF
v_gene: TRBV29-1; j_gene: TRBJ1-2; CDR3aa: CSVEVQGIRPMGYTF
v_gene: TRBV10-2; j_gene: TRBJ2-7; CDR3aa: CASSTGPPYEQYF
v_gene: TRBV6-6; j_gene: TRBJ2-7; CDR3aa: CASSSPSGRDYEQYF
v_gene: TRBV4-2; j_gene: TRBJ2-6; CDR3aa: CASSQDPARRGGANVLTF